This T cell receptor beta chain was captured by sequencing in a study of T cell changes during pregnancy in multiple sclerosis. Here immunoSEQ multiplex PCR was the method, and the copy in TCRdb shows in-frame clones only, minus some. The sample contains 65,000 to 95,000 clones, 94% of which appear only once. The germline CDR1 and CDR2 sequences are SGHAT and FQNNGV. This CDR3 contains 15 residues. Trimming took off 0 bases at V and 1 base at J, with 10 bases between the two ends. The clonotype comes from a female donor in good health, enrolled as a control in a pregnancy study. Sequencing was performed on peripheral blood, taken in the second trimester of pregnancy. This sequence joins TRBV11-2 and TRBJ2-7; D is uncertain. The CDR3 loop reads CASSLEGAASYEQYF. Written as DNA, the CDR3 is TGTGCCAGCAGCTTAGAAGGTGCGGCGTCCTACGAGCAGTACTTC.